This T cell receptor beta chain emerged from a study of tumor and adjacent non-tumor tissue in lung cancer. Per the germline V gene, CDR1 is SEHNR and CDR2 is FQNEAQ (reference sequence). The CDR3 totals 16 residues. A word on this clonotype: A much larger clone is a single base away; this may be a read error.

No cell sorting was done before RNA was extracted from the tissue. A modified ARM-PCR protocol with three rounds of nested PCR amplified TCRbeta. Using its own MiXCR run on the multiplex PCR reads, TCRdb lists one record per CDR3 protein. The sample contains over 100,000 distinct CDR3 sequences, roughly 77% of which appear only once. The sample comprised lung tumor tissue. The chain uses TRBV7-9 and TRBJ2-7; D unclear. The sequence derives from a woman aged 55-75 years with non-small cell lung cancer. CDR3 sequence reads: CACSTDSTQTWYEQYF. CDR3 sequence (DNA): TGTGCCTGCAGCACTGATTCGACGCAAACGTGGTACGAGCAGTACTTC.